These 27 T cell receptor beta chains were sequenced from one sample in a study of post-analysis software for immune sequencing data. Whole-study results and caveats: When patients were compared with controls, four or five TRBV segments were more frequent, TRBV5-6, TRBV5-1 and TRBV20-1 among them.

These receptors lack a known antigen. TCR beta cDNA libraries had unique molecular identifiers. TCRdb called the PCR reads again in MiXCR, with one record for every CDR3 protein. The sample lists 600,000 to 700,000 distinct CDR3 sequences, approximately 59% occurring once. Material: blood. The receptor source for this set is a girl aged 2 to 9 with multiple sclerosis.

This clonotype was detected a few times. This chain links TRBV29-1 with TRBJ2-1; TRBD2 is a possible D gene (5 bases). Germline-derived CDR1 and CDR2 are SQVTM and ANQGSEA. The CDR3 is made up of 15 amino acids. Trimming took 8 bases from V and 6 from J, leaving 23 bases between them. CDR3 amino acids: CSLRAERSPGNEQFF. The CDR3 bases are TGCAGCCTTCGAGCGGAGCGGAGTCCAGGCAATGAGCAGTTCTTC.

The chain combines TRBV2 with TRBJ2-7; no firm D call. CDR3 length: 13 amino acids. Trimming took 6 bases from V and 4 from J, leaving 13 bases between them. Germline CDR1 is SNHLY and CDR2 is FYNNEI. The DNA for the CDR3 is TGTGCCAGCAGGTTTGGCAGGTCATACGAGCAGTACTTC. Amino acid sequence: CASRFGRSYEQYF.

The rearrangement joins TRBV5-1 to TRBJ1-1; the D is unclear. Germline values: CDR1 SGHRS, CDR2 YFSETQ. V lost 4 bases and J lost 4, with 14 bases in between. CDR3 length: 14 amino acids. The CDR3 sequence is CASSLLGGSTEAFF. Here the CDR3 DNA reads TGCGCCAGCAGCCTCTTGGGTGGAAGCACTGAAGCTTTCTTT.

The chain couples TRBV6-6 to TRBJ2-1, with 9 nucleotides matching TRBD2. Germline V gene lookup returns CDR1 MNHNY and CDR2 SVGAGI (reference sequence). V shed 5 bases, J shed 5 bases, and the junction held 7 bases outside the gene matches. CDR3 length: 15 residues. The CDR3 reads CASSNLAGSNNEQFF. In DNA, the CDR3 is TGTGCCAGCAGTAACCTAGCGGGAAGTAACAATGAGCAGTTCTTC.

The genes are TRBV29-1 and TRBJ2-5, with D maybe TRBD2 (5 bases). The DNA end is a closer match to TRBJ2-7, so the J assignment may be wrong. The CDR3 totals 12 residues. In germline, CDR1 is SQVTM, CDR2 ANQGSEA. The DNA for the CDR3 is TGCAGCGTTACCGGGATAGGGCGCGAGCAGTACTTC. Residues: CSVTGIGREQYF.

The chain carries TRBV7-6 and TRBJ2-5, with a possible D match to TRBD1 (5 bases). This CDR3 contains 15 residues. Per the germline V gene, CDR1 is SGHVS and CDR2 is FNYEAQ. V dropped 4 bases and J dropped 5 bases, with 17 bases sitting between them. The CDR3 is CASSWTTGGFETQYF. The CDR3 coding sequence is TGTGCCAGCAGCTGGACAACAGGCGGATTTGAGACCCAGTACTTC. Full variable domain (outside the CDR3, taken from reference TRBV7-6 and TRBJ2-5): GAGVSQSPRYKVTKRGQDVALRCDPISGHVSLYWYRQALGQGPEFLTYFNYEAQQDKSGLPNDRFSAERPEGSISTLTIQRTEQRDSAMYRCASSWTTGGFETQYFGPGTRLLVL.

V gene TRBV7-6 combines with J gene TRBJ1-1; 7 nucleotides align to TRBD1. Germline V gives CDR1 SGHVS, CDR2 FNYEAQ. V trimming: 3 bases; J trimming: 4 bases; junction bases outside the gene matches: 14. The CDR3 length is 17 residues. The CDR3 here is CASSFFTWTGWATEAFF. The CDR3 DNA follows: TGTGCCAGCAGCTTTTTCACTTGGACAGGCTGGGCCACTGAAGCTTTCTTT.

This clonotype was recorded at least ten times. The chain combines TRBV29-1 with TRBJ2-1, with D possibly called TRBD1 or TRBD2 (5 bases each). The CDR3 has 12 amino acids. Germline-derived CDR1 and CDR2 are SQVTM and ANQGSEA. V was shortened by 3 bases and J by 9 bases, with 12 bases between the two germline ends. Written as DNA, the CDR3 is TGCAGCGTTGAGTCCCCCGGGGCTGAGCAGTTCTTC. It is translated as CSVESPGAEQFF.

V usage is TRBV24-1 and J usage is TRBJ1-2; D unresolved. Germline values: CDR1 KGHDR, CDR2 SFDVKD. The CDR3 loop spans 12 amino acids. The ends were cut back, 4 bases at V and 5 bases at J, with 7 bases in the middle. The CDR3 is CATSDRKYGYTF. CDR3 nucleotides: TGTGCCACCAGTGACCGGAAGTATGGCTACACCTTC.

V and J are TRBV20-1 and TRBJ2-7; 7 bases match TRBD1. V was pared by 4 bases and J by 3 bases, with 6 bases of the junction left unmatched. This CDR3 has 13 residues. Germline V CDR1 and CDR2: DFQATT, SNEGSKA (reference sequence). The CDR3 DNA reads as TGCAGTGCTACGGGACAGTCTAACTACGAGCAGTACTTC. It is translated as CSATGQSNYEQYF.

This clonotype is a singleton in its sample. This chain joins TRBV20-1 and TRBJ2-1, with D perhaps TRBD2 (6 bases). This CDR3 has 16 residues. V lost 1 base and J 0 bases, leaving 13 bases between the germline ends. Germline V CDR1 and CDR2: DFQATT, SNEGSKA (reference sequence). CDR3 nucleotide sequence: TGCAGTGCTAGAGTTGGACTAACAAGCTCCTACAATGAGCAGTTCTTC. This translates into CSARVGLTSSYNEQFF.

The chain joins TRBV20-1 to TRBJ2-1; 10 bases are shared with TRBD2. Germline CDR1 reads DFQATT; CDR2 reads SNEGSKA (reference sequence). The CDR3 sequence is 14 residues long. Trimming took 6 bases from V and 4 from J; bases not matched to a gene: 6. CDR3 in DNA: TGCAGTGCCCTCCTAGCGGGAGAGTACAATGAGCAGTTCTTC. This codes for CSALLAGEYNEQFF.

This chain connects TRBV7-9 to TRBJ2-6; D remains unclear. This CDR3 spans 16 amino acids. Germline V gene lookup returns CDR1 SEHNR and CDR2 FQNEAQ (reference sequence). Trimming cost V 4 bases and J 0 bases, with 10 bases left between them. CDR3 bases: TGTGCCAGCAGCTCCCGGGTGGGCTCTGGGGCCAACGTCCTGACTTTC. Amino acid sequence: CASSSRVGSGANVLTF. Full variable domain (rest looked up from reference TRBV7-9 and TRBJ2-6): DTGVSQNPRHKITKRGQNVTFRCDPISEHNRLYWYRQTLGQGPEFLTYFQNEAQLEKSRLLSDRFSAERPKGSFSTLEIQRTEQGDSAMYLCASSSRVGSGANVLTFGAGSRLTVL.

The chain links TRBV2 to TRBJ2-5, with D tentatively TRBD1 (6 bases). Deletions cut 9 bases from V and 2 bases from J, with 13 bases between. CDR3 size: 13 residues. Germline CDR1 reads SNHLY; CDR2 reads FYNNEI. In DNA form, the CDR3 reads TGTGCCAGTCAATCGGACAGACAAGAGACCCAGTACTTC. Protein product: CASQSDRQETQYF.

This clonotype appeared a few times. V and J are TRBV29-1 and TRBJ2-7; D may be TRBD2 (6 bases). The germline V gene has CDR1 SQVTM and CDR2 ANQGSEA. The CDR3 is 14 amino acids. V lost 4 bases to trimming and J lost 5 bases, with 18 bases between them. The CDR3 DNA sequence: TGCAGCGTTGTGTCACGGGGGAGTTCCGACGAGCAGTACTTC. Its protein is CSVVSRGSSDEQYF.

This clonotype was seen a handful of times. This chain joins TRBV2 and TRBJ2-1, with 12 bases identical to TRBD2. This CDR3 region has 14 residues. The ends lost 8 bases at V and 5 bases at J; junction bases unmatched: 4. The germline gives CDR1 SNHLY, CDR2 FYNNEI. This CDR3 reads CASWGLAGNNEQFF. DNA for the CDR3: TGTGCCAGCTGGGGACTAGCGGGCAACAATGAGCAGTTCTTC.

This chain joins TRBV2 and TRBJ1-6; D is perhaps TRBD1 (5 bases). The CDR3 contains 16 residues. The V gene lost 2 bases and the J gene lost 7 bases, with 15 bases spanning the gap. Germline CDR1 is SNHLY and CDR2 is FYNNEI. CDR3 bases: TGTGCCAGCAGTGAACAGGGCGCTCACCTAAATTCACCCCTCCACTTT. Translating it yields CASSEQGAHLNSPLHF.

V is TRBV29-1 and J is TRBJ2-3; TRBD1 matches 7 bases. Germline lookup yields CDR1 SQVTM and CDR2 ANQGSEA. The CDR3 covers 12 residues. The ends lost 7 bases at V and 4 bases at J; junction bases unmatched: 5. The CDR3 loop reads CSGRTGPDTQYF. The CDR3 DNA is TGCAGCGGGAGGACAGGCCCAGATACGCAGTATTTT.

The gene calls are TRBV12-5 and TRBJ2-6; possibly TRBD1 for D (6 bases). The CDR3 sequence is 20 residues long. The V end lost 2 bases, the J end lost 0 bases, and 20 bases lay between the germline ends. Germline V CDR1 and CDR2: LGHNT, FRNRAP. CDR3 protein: CASGLWAGTTDFSGANVLTF. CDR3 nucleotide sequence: TGTGCTAGTGGTTTGTGGGCAGGGACAACAGATTTCTCTGGGGCCAACGTCCTGACTTTC.

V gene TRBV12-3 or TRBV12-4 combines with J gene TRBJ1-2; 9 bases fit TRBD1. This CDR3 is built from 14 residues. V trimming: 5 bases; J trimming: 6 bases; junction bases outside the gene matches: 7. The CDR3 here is CASSGDRVRHGYTF. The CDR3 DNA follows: TGTGCCAGCAGTGGGGACAGGGTACGGCATGGCTACACCTTC.

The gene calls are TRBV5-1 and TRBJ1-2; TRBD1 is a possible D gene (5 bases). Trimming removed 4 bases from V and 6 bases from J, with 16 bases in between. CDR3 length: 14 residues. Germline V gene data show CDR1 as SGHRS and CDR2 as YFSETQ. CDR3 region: CASSDRSGDHGYTF. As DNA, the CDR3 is TGCGCCAGCAGCGATCGGTCGGGGGACCATGGCTACACCTTC. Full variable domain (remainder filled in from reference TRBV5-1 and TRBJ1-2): KAGVTQTPRYLIKTRGQQVTLSCSPISGHRSVSWYQQTPGQGLQFLFEYFSETQRNKGNFPGRFSGRQFSNSRSEMNVSTLELGDSALYLCASSDRSGDHGYTFGSGTRLTVV.

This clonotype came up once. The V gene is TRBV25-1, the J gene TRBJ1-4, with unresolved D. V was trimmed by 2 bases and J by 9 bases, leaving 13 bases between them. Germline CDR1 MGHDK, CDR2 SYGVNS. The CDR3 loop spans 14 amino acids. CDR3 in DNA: TGTGCCAGCAGTGAAAAGGGAACCAGGAAAAAACTGTTTTTT. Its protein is CASSEKGTRKKLFF.

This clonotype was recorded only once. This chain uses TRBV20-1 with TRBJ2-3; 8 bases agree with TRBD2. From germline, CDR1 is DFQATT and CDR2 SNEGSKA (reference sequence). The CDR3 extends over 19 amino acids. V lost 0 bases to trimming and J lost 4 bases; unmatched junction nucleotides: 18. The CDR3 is CSARDRRDRGGFDADTQYF. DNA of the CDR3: TGCAGTGCTAGAGATAGGCGCGACCGGGGGGGCTTCGATGCAGATACGCAGTATTTT.

CDR3 loop: CASSQDQGKAKNIQYF. CDR3 in DNA: TGCGCCAGCAGCCAAGACCAGGGGAAAGCCAAAAACATTCAGTACTTC. The rearrangement joins TRBV5-1 to TRBJ2-4; TRBD1 might be the D (6 bases). Germline CDR1 and CDR2: SGHRS and YFSETQ. V lost 4 bases and J 0 bases, leaving 14 bases between the germline ends. This CDR3 comprises 16 residues.

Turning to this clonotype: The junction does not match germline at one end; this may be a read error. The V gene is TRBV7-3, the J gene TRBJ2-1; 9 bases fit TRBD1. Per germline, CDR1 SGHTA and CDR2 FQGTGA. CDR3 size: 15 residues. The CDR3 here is CASSTSGTGPNEKFF. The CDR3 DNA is TGTGCCAGCAGCACATCCGGGACAGGGCCGAATGAGAAGTTCTTC.

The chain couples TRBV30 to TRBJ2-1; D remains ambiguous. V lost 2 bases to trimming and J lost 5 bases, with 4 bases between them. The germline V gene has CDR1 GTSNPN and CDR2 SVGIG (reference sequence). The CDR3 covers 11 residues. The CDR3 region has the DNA TGTGCCTGGAGTCGGGACAATGAGCAGTTCTTC. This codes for CAWSRDNEQFF.

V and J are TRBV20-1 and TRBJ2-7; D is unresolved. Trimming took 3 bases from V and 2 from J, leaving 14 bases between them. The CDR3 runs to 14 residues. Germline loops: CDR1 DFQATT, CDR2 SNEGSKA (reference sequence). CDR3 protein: CSASHTLKAYEQYF. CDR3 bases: TGCAGTGCTAGCCACACCCTTAAGGCCTACGAGCAGTACTTC.